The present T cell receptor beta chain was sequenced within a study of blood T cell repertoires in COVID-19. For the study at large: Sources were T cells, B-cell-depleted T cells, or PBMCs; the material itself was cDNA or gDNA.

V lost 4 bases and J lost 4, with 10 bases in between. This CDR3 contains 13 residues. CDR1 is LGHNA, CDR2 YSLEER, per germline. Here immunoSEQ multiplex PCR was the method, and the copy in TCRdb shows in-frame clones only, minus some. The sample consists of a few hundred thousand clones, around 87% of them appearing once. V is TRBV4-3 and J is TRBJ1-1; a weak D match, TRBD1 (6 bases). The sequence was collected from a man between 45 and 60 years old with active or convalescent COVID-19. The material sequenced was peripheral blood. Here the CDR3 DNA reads TGCGCCAGCAGCCCCACAGGGTCCACTGAAGCTTTCTTT. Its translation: CASSPTGSTEAFF.